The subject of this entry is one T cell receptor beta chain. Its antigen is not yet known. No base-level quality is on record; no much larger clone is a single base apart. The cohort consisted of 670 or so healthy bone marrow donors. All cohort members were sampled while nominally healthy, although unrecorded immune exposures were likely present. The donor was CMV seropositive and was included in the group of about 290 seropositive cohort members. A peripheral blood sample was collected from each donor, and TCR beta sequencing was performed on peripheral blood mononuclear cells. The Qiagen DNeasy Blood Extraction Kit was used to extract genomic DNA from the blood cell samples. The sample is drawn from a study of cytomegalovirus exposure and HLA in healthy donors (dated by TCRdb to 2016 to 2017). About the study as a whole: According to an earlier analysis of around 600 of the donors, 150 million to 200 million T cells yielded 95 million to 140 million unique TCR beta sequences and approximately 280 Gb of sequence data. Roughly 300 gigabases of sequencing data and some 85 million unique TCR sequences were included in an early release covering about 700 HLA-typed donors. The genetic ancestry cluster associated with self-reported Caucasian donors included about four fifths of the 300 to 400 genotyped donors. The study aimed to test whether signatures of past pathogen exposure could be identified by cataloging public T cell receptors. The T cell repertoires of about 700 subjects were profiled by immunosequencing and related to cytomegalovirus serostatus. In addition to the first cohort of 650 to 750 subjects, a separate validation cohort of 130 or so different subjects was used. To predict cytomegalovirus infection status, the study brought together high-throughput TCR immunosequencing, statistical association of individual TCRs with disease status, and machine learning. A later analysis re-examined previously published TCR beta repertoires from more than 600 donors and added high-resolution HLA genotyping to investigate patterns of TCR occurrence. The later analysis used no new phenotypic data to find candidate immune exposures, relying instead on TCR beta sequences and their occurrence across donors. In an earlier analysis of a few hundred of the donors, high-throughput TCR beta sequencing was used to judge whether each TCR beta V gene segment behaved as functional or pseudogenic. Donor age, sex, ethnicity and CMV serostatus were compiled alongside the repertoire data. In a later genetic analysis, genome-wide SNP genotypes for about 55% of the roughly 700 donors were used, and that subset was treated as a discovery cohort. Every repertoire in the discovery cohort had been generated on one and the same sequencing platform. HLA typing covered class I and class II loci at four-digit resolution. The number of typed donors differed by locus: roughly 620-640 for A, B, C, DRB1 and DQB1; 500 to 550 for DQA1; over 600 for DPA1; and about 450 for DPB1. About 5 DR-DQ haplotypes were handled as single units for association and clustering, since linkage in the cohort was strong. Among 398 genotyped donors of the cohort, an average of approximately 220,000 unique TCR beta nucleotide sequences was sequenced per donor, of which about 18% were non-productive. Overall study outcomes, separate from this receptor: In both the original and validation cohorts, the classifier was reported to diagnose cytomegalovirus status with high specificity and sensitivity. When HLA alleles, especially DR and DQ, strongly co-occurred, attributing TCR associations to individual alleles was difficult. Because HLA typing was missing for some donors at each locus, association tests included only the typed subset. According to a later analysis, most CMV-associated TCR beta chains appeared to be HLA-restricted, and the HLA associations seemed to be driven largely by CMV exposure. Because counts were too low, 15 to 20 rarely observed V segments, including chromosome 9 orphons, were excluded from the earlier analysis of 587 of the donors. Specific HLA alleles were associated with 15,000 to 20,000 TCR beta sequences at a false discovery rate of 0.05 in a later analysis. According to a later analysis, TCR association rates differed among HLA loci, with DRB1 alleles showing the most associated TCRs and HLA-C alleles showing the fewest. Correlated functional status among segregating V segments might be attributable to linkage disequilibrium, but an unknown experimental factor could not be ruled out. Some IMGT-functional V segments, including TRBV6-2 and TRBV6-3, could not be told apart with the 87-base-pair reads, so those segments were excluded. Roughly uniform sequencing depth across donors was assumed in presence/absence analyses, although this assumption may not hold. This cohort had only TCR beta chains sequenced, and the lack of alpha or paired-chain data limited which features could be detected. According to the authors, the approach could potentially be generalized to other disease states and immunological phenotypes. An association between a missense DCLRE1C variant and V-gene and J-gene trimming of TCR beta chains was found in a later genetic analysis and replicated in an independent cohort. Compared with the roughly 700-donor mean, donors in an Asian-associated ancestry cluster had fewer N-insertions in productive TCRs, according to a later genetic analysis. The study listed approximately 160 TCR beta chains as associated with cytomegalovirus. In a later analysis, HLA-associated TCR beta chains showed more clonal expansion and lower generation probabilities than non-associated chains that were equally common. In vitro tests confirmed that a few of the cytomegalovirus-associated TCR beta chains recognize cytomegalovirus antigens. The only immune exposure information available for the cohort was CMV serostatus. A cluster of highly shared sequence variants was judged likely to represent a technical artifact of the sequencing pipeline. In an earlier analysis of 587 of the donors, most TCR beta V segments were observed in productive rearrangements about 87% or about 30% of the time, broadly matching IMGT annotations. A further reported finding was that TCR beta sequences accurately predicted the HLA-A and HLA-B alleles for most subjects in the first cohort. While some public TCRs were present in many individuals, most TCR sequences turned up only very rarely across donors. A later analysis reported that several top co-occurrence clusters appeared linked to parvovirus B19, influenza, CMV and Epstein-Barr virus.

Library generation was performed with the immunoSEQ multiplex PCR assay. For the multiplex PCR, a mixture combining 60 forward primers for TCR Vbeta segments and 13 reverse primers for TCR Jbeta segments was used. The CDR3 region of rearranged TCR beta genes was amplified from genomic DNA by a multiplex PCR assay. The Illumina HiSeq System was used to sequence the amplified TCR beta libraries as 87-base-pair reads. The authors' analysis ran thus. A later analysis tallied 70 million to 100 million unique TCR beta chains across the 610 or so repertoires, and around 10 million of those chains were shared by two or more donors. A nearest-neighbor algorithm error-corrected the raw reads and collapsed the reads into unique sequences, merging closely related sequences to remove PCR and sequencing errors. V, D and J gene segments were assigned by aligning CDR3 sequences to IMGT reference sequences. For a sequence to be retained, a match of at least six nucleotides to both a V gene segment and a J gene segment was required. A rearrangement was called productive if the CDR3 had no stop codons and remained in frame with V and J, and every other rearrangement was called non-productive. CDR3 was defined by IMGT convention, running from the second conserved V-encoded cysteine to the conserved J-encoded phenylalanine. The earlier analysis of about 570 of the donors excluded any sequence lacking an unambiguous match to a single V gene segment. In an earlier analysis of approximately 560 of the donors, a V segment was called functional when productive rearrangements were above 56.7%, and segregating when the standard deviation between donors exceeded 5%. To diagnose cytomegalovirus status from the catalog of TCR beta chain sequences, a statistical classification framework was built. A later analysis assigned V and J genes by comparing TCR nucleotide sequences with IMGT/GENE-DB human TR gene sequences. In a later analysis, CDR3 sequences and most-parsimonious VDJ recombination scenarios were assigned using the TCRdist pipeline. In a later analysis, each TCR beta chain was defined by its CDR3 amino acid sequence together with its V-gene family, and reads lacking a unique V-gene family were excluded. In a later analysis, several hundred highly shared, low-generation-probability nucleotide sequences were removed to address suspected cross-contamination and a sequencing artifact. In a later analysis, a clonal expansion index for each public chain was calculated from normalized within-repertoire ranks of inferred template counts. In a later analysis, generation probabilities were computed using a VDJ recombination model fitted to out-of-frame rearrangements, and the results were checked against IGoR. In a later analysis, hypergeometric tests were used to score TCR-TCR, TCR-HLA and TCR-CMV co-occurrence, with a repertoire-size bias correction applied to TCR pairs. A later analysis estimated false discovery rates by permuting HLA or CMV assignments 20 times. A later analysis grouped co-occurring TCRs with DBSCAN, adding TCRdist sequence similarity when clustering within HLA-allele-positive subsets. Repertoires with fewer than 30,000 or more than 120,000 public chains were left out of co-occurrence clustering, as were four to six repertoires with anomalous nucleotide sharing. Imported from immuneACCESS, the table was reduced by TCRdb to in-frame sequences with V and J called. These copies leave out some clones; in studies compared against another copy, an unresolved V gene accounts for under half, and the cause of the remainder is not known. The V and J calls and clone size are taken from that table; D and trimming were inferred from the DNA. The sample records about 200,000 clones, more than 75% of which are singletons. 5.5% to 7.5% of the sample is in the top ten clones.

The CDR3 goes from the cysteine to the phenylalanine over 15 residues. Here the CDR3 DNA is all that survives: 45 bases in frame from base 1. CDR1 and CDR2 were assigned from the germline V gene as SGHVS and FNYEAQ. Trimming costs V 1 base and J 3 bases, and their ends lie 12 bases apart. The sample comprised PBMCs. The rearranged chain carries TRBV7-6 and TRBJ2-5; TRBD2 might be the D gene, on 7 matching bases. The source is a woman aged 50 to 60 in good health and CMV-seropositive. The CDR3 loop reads CASSLVKGGEETQYF. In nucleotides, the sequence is TGTGCCAGCAGCTTAGTGAAAGGGGGGGAAGAGACCCAGTACTTC.